These 28 T cell receptor beta chains came from one sample sequenced in a study of cytomegalovirus exposure and HLA in healthy donors. Primers included in the PCR were 60 Vbeta and 13 Jbeta primers. Generated by immunoSEQ multiplex PCR, the TCRdb table keeps only in-frame clones and is missing some. The profile shows some 200,000 clones, 75% to 85% of them singletons. The specimen was PBMCs. The source is a male donor in good health and CMV-seropositive.

Of note for this clone: At one of its ends the junction is not consistent with the germline gene, which may arise from a read error. This rearrangement joins TRBV7-7 to TRBJ2-7, with 9 nucleotides matching TRBD1. The CDR3 has 13 amino acids. Germline CDR1 reads SSHAT; CDR2 reads FNYEAQ (reference sequence). The CDR3 reads CASSQDRGHEQYF. For the CDR3, the DNA is TGTGCTAGCAGCCAGGACAGGGGCCACGAGCAGTACTTC.

The rearrangement links TRBV9 to TRBJ2-3; a possible D gene is TRBD1 (5 bases). TRBJ1-3 matches the DNA end more closely, so the J call is doubtful. The CDR3 is 13 residues long. Per germline, CDR1 SGDLS and CDR2 YYNGEE. The CDR3 nucleotides are TGTGCCAGCAGCGACGAGGCGGGCAGGGACATATATTTT. It encodes CASSDEAGRDIYF.

J is TRBJ1-2 and V is TRBV5-1; 7 positions agree with TRBD1. After removal of 1 base from V and 12 bases from J, the junction contained 9 bases not matched to a gene. The CDR3 consists of 13 residues. The V gene's germline CDR1 is SGHRS and CDR2 YFSETQ. Written as DNA, the CDR3 is TGCGCCAGCAGCTTGAGACAGGGCGGCGGCCACACCTTC. As protein: CASSLRQGGGHTF.

The gene calls are TRBV7-2 and TRBJ1-5; no clear D. This CDR3 comprises 16 residues. Looked up from germline, CDR1 is SGHTA and CDR2 is FQGNSA. The V and J ends lost 1 base and 9 bases respectively, with 19 bases between them. The CDR3 region has the DNA TGTGCCAGCAGCTTAGTAACCGGTCGGGAAGTGGCGCCCCAGCATTTT. Its translation is CASSLVTGREVAPQHF.

This sequence joins TRBV7-2 and TRBJ2-1; a weak D match, TRBD1 (6 bases). The CDR3 has 19 amino acids. CDR1 and CDR2 (germline): SGHTA, FQGNSA. Trimming took off 5 bases at V and 0 bases at J, with 23 bases between the two ends. CDR3 protein: CASSVVSRTGTSSYNEQFF. The CDR3 DNA sequence: TGTGCCAGCAGCGTAGTTTCGCGAACTGGGACAAGCTCCTACAATGAGCAGTTCTTC.

This chain joins TRBV4-2 and TRBJ1-1; the match to TRBD1 covers 7 bases. Germline V gene lookup returns CDR1 LGHNA and CDR2 YNFKEQ. V lost 3 bases and J lost 4; bases outside the gene matches: 2. This CDR3 has 13 residues. CDR3 bases: TGTGCCAGCAGCCACGACAGGGCCACTGAAGCTTTCTTT. It codes for CASSHDRATEAFF.

The chain combines TRBV7-2 with TRBJ1-3; 7 nucleotides agree with TRBD1. With V trimmed by 5 bases and J by 4 bases, 5 bases remained unmatched. Germline V gene sequence: CDR1 SGHTA, CDR2 FQGNSA. This CDR3 has 14 amino acids. The CDR3 DNA reads TGTGCCAGCAGCCGTCCGGGACAGGGAAACACCATATATTTT. It codes for CASSRPGQGNTIYF. The whole variable domain, remainder taken from reference TRBV7-2 and TRBJ1-3, is GAGVSQSPSNKVTEKGKDVELRCDPISGHTALYWYRQSLGQGLEFLIYFQGNSAPDKSGLPSDRFSAERTGGSVSTLTIQRTQQEDSAVYLCASSRPGQGNTIYFGEGSWLTVV.

In this sample, this clone turned up a few times. The chain joins TRBV4-1 to TRBJ1-6, with D possibly TRBD1 on 5 matching bases. V was trimmed by 0 bases and J by 6 bases, leaving 12 bases between them. This CDR3 has 16 residues. Germline loops: CDR1 MGHRA, CDR2 YSYEKL. The CDR3 spells CASSQERGIRNSPLHF. The CDR3 bases are TGCGCCAGCAGCCAAGAAAGGGGAATCCGTAATTCACCCCTCCACTTT.

This clone came up once. This chain joins TRBV9 and TRBJ1-4; D gene unclear. The V end was cut by 4 bases, the J end by 7 bases, with 23 bases between. Germline-derived CDR1 and CDR2 are SGDLS and YYNGEE. The CDR3 spans 17 residues. CDR3 in amino acids: CASSPQTNKGGGEKLFF. CDR3 DNA: TGTGCCAGCAGCCCCCAAACGAACAAAGGAGGTGGTGAAAAACTGTTTTTT. Full variable domain (outside the CDR3, taken from reference TRBV9 and TRBJ1-4): DSGVTQTPKHLITATGQRVTLRCSPRSGDLSVYWYQQSLDQGLQFLIQYYNGEERAKGNILERFSAQQFPDLHSELNLSSLELGDSALYFCASSPQTNKGGGEKLFFGSGTQLSVL.

The gene calls are TRBV19 and TRBJ1-2; D might be TRBD1 (5 bases). CDR1 and CDR2 (germline): LNHDA, SQIVND (reference sequence). Trimming removed 10 bases at V and 8 bases at J, with 14 bases between. The length of the CDR3 is 11 residues. CDR3 bases: TGTGCCACGTCAGGGCCGGCCGGCTACACCTTC. The encoded protein is CATSGPAGYTF.

J is TRBJ1-2 and V is TRBV2; the match to TRBD1 covers 7 bases. Trimming cost V 10 bases and J 4 bases; bases outside gene matches: 15. CDR1 and CDR2 from the germline V gene are SNHLY and FYNNEI. This CDR3 spans 15 amino acids. The CDR3 protein is CANLTAGGAVYGYTF. CDR3 DNA: TGTGCCAACCTCACGGCAGGGGGTGCGGTCTATGGCTACACCTTC.

Of note for this clone: Within the sample, other DNA sequences also encode this same CDR3. The V and J genes are TRBV19 and TRBJ1-4, with a weak D call TRBD1 (6 bases). With 1 base removed from V and 7 bases from J, the gap between germline ends came to 13 bases. Germline CDR1 and CDR2: LNHDA and SQIVND (reference sequence). The CDR3 sequence is 15 residues long. This CDR3 is CASSIVGQKTEKLFF. CDR3 bases: TGTGCCAGTAGTATAGTTGGACAGAAGACTGAAAAACTGTTTTTT.

This rearrangement joins TRBV25-1 to TRBJ1-1, with 7 bases matching TRBD1. The CDR3 totals 15 residues. Germline CDR1 is MGHDK and CDR2 is SYGVNS. Unmatched junction bases numbered 7, after V lost 3 bases and J lost 3 bases. CDR3 loop: CASSDPRQGDTEAFF. The DNA of the CDR3 is TGTGCCAGCAGTGACCCCCGTCAGGGGGACACTGAAGCTTTCTTT.

This chain links TRBV7-6 with TRBJ2-1; a possible D gene is TRBD2 (6 bases). Germline values: CDR1 SGHVS, CDR2 FNYEAQ. CDR3 length: 16 residues. V was trimmed by 3 bases and J by 7 bases, leaving 19 bases between them. The CDR3 region is CASSFPQEEEGNEQFF. In DNA, the CDR3 is TGTGCCAGCAGCTTCCCCCAGGAGGAGGAGGGAAATGAGCAGTTCTTC.

The rearrangement links TRBV5-6 to TRBJ1-2, with 9 bases that match TRBD1. V shed 4 bases and J 1 base; nucleotides not matched to a gene: 5. The CDR3 sequence is 15 residues long. In germline, CDR1 is SGHDT, CDR2 YYEEEE. The CDR3 sequence is CASSPGQGFNYGYTF. In DNA, the CDR3 is TGTGCCAGCAGCCCGGGACAGGGTTTTAACTATGGCTACACCTTC.

The V gene is TRBV7-2, the J gene TRBJ1-1; no reliable D call. CDR3 length equals 13 residues. The germline gives CDR1 SGHTA, CDR2 FQGNSA. V was shortened by 4 bases and J by 4 bases, with 10 bases between the two germline ends. Here the CDR3 reads CASSSERVTEAFF. CDR3 sequence (DNA): TGTGCCAGCAGCTCCGAACGGGTCACTGAAGCTTTCTTT.

The gene calls are TRBV4-3 and TRBJ2-1; 7 nucleotides line up with TRBD1. The germline CDR1 and CDR2 sequences are LGHNA and YSLEER. This CDR3 is 16 amino acids long. With V trimmed by 0 bases and J by 4 bases, 6 bases remained unmatched. Here the CDR3 DNA reads TGCGCCAGCAGCCAAGATTTCGGGACAGATTACAATGAGCAGTTCTTC. Amino acids: CASSQDFGTDYNEQFF.

The chain recombines TRBV14 with TRBJ1-2; 8 nucleotides agree with TRBD1. V shed 2 bases, J shed 8 bases, and the junction held 7 bases outside the gene matches. The length of the CDR3 is 14 residues. From germline, CDR1 is SGHDN and CDR2 FVKESK. Here the CDR3 reads CASSQLTGVGGYTF. The CDR3 DNA reads as TGTGCCAGCAGCCAATTGACAGGGGTTGGCGGCTACACCTTC.

This clone was seen a handful of times. The genes are TRBV28 and TRBJ2-7; 10 bases line up with TRBD1. Unmatched junction bases numbered 1, after V lost 6 bases and J lost 2 bases. Germline loops: CDR1 MDHEN, CDR2 SYDVKM. This CDR3 has 13 amino acids. The CDR3 here is CASRTGGTYEQYF. The CDR3 nucleotides read TGTGCCAGCAGGACAGGGGGCACCTACGAGCAGTACTTC.

V usage is TRBV9 and J usage is TRBJ2-3, with TRBD2 matching over 9 bases. Germline-derived CDR1 and CDR2 are SGDLS and YYNGEE. The CDR3 is made up of 16 amino acids. The trim removed 4 bases at V and 11 bases at J, leaving 17 bases unmatched. The CDR3 sequence: CASSPGVAGARSGQYF. Written as DNA, the CDR3 is TGTGCCAGCAGCCCAGGGGTAGCGGGGGCCCGGAGTGGGCAGTATTTT.

CDR3 nucleotide sequence: TGTGCCAGCAGCTCACAGGGCGGGTCTAATGAAAAACTGTTTTTT. This encodes CASSSQGGSNEKLFF. This chain connects TRBV9 to TRBJ1-4; the D gene is possibly TRBD1 (6 bases). Per the germline V gene, CDR1 is SGDLS and CDR2 is YYNGEE. The V end lost 4 bases, the J end lost 3 bases, and 13 bases lay between the germline ends. CDR3 length: 15 amino acids.

V usage is TRBV28 and J usage is TRBJ2-5, with 13 bases that match TRBD2. The J call is doubtful: the DNA matches TRBJ2-7 better. The CDR3 extends over 16 amino acids. Germline V gene lookup returns CDR1 MDHEN and CDR2 SYDVKM. The CDR3 spells CASSSRGLAGTNEQYF. The DNA for the CDR3 is TGTGCCAGCAGTTCCAGGGGACTAGCGGGGACAAACGAGCAGTACTTC.

The rearrangement links TRBV7-2 to TRBJ1-5, with 7 bases fitting TRBD1. Per germline, CDR1 SGHTA and CDR2 FQGNSA. V dropped 3 bases and J dropped 1; count of bases not matched to a gene: 9. This CDR3 is built from 17 residues. The CDR3: CASSLVAGGMSNQPQHF. DNA for the CDR3: TGTGCCAGCAGCTTGGTCGCAGGGGGTATGAGCAATCAGCCCCAGCATTTT. Together with reference TRBV7-2 and TRBJ1-5, the CDR3 gives the full variable domain: GAGVSQSPSNKVTEKGKDVELRCDPISGHTALYWYRQSLGQGLEFLIYFQGNSAPDKSGLPSDRFSAERTGGSVSTLTIQRTQQEDSAVYLCASSLVAGGMSNQPQHFGDGTRLSIL.

This clone was counted between two and nine times. The chain couples TRBV7-3 to TRBJ1-6; 7 bases match TRBD1. CDR3 size: 14 residues. The trim removed 5 bases at V and 7 bases at J, leaving 5 bases unmatched. Germline lookup yields CDR1 SGHTA and CDR2 FQGTGA. The CDR3 nucleotides read TGTGCCAGCAGCACCGGGACAGAGAATTCACCCCTCCACTTT. Protein product: CASSTGTENSPLHF. The full variable domain, its missing parts supplied by reference TRBV7-3 and TRBJ1-6, is GAGVSQTPSNKVTEKGKYVELRCDPISGHTALYWYRQSLGQGPEFLIYFQGTGAADDSGLPNDRFFAVRPEGSVSTLKIQRTERGDSAVYLCASSTGTENSPLHFGNGTRLTVT.

This chain's CDR3 is CASSLMGQGPGYTF. CDR3 DNA sequence: TGTGCCAGCAGTTTAATGGGACAGGGGCCCGGCTACACCTTC. V usage is TRBV27 and J usage is TRBJ1-2; 10 bases map to TRBD1. The CDR3 sequence is 14 residues long. The V and J ends lost 2 bases and 8 bases, in that order; junction bases with no gene match: 5. Germline lookup yields CDR1 MNHEY and CDR2 SMNVEV (reference sequence).

As regards this clone: The sample has other DNA sequences that encode this CDR3 too. This chain connects TRBV7-9 to TRBJ2-5; TRBD1 matches at 7 bases. Germline assignment: CDR1 SEHNR and CDR2 FQNEAQ (reference sequence). This CDR3 is built from 13 residues. Trimming removed 5 bases from V and 3 bases from J; junction bases left unmatched: 3. The CDR3: CASSLDREETQYF. The CDR3 DNA sequence: TGTGCCAGCAGCCTTGACAGGGAAGAGACCCAGTACTTC.

This clone was counted a few times. The chain uses TRBV5-1 and TRBJ2-3; D gene unclear. The CDR3 consists of 15 residues. Germline CDR1 reads SGHRS; CDR2 reads YFSETQ. Between the trimmed V and J ends, which lost 5 bases and 0 bases, there was a span of 13 bases. The CDR3 DNA reads TGCGCCAGCAGGACTTCTTCATTTAGCACAGATACGCAGTATTTT. Its translation is CASRTSSFSTDTQYF.

The genes are TRBV9 and TRBJ2-1, with 10 bases aligning to TRBD2. Losses at the gene ends were 5 bases for V and 8 bases for J; bases not matched to a gene: 10. The CDR3 length is 15 residues. Germline assignment: CDR1 SGDLS and CDR2 YYNGEE. The CDR3 nucleotides read TGTGCCAGCAGTCTCCTCAGCGGGGGGGCCGATGAGCAGTTCTTC. Amino acid sequence: CASSLLSGGADEQFF. The whole variable domain, filled in from reference TRBV9 and TRBJ2-1, reads DSGVTQTPKHLITATGQRVTLRCSPRSGDLSVYWYQQSLDQGLQFLIQYYNGEERAKGNILERFSAQQFPDLHSELNLSSLELGDSALYFCASSLLSGGADEQFFGPGTRLTVL.